Shown below are 21 T cell receptor beta chains from a single sample sequenced in a study of vaccination and CD4 T cells after COVID-19. Treatment in this sample: approximately 9-day PBMC culture with coronavirus spike peptide pools or control peptides (ViraFEST assay). Their antigens remain unidentified. Cultured CD4+ T cell DNA was sequenced using the Oncomine TCR Beta short-read assay. MiXCR, run by TCRdb on the PCR reads, gives a single entry per CDR3 protein. The sample holds fewer than 9,500 distinct CDR3 sequences; roughly three fifths are singletons and the top ten take around a third. Sequencing input: CD4+ T cells from blood, cultured in vitro. The receptor source for this set is a human donor who had recovered from COVID-19.

The chain joins TRBV7-8 to TRBJ1-1, with TRBD1 as a possible D gene (6 bases). Germline loops: CDR1 SGHVS, CDR2 FQNEAQ. V lost 1 base to trimming and J lost 4 bases, with 10 bases between them. This CDR3 has 14 residues. As DNA, the CDR3 is TGTGCCAGCAGCTTAGGGAGGGGGGGCACTGAAGCTTTCTTT. Protein sequence: CASSLGRGGTEAFF. The variable domain in full, completed from reference TRBV7-8 and TRBJ1-1, reads GAGVSQSPRYKVAKRGQDVALRCDPISGHVSLFWYQQALGQGPEFLTYFQNEAQLDKSGLPSDRFFAERPEGSVSTLKIQRTQQEDSAVYLCASSLGRGGTEAFFGQGTRLTVV.

This clonotype was seen once. The chain carries TRBV12-3 or TRBV12-4 and TRBJ1-1; D is unclear. The CDR3 is made up of 14 amino acids. V lost 3 bases to trimming and J lost 5 bases, with 13 bases between them. The CDR3 protein is CASSFGQLVTEAFF. The CDR3 bases are TGTGCCAGCAGTTTTGGGCAGTTAGTAACTGAAGCTTTCTTT.

The V gene is TRBV7-9, the J gene TRBJ2-1; 9 nucleotides match TRBD1. Per the germline V gene, CDR1 is SEHNR and CDR2 is FQNEAQ (reference sequence). This CDR3 region has 14 residues. V lost 7 bases, J lost 4 bases, and 5 bases stayed unmatched. The CDR3 DNA is TGTGCCAGCACCCCGGACAGGGGTTACAATGAGCAGTTCTTC. It is translated as CASTPDRGYNEQFF.

The V and J genes are TRBV7-8 and TRBJ2-5, with 8 bases lining up with TRBD1. Per the germline V gene, CDR1 is SGHVS and CDR2 is FQNEAQ. The trim removed 7 bases at V and 2 bases at J, leaving 12 bases unmatched. The CDR3 totals 16 residues. The CDR3 sequence is CASNFRGQNPQETQYF. The CDR3 DNA follows: TGTGCCAGCAACTTCAGGGGGCAAAACCCACAAGAGACCCAGTACTTC.

In its sample, this clonotype is medium-sized. The rearrangement joins TRBV6-4 to TRBJ1-1; D gene ambiguous. V lost 7 bases and J 0 bases, leaving 15 bases between the germline ends. The CDR3 loop spans 15 amino acids. Germline CDR1 reads MRHNA; CDR2 reads SNTAGT. CDR3 in amino acids: CASKWLATMNTEAFF. CDR3 sequence (DNA): TGTGCCAGCAAGTGGTTGGCAACTATGAACACTGAAGCTTTCTTT.

The rearrangement links TRBV14 to TRBJ2-3; no clear D gene. The CDR3 sequence is 12 residues long. Trimming stripped 4 bases from V and 4 bases from J, with 6 bases between. Germline CDR1 is SGHDN and CDR2 is FVKESK. In DNA form, the CDR3 reads TGTGCCAGCAGCCCCCTCGCAGATACGCAGTATTTT. This codes for CASSPLADTQYF.

Only a few counts were recorded for this clonotype. J is TRBJ2-2 and V is TRBV20-1; no definite D call. The germline V gene encodes CDR1 DFQATT and CDR2 SNEGSKA (reference sequence). V lost 5 bases and J lost 1, with 8 bases in between. This CDR3 has 13 amino acids. The CDR3 DNA is TGCAGTGCTTTCGCCCTGAACACCGGGGAGCTGTTTTTT. Translated, it gives CSAFALNTGELFF.

The CDR3 bases are TGTGCCAGCAGCCAAGGCATGGACACCGGGGAGCTGTTTTTT. This gives the protein CASSQGMDTGELFF. The rearrangement links TRBV4-2 to TRBJ2-2; D gene uncertain. The CDR3 runs to 14 residues. From germline, CDR1 is LGHNA and CDR2 YNFKEQ. V was shortened by 1 base and J by 3 bases, with 6 bases between the two germline ends.

The chain couples TRBV30 to TRBJ1-2, with TRBD1 identical over 7 bases. Germline V gives CDR1 GTSNPN, CDR2 SVGIG (reference sequence). CDR3 length: 12 residues. The V segment lost 7 bases and the J segment 2 bases; nucleotides outside the gene matches: 4. The CDR3 nucleotides are TGTGCCTTGACAGGGAGCAACTATGGCTACACCTTC. It yields the protein CALTGSNYGYTF. Full variable domain (missing parts from reference TRBV30 and TRBJ1-2): SQTIHQWPATLVQPVGSPLSLECTVEGTSNPNLYWYRQAAGRGLQLLFYSVGIGQISSEVPQNLSASRPQDRQFILSSKKLLLSDSGFYLCALTGSNYGYTFGSGTRLTVV.

This clonotype was counted a single time. This rearrangement joins TRBV27 to TRBJ2-7; TRBD1 matches 8 bases. Germline CDR1 and CDR2: MNHEY and SMNVEV (reference sequence). V lost 3 bases, J lost 3 bases, and 7 bases stayed unmatched. The length of the CDR3 is 15 residues. CDR3 bases: TGTGCCAGCAGTTTTCGACAGGGGCCCGACTACGAGCAGTACTTC. Encoded protein: CASSFRQGPDYEQYF.

The genes are TRBV20-1 and TRBJ1-6, with 10 bases lining up with TRBD1. Germline values: CDR1 DFQATT, CDR2 SNEGSKA (reference sequence). V lost 6 bases and J lost 10; bases outside the gene matches: 6. The CDR3 covers 13 residues. CDR3 protein: CSARQGAESPLHF. CDR3 sequence (DNA): TGCAGTGCGCGACAGGGGGCAGAATCACCCCTCCACTTT.

This clonotype is a singleton in its sample. The rearrangement joins TRBV7-9 to TRBJ1-2; D remains ambiguous. CDR3 length: 15 residues. V lost 5 bases and J lost 2, with 15 bases in between. Germline V gene data show CDR1 as SEHNR and CDR2 as FQNEAQ (reference sequence). The CDR3 DNA reads as TGTGCCAGCAGCCCTGCCTTAGACGGGAACTATGGCTACACCTTC. Amino acids: CASSPALDGNYGYTF. The whole variable domain, remainder taken from reference TRBV7-9 and TRBJ1-2, is DTGVSQNPRHKITKRGQNVTFRCDPISEHNRLYWYRQTLGQGPEFLTYFQNEAQLEKSRLLSDRFSAERPKGSFSTLEIQRTEQGDSAMYLCASSPALDGNYGYTFGSGTRLTVV.

V and J are TRBV12-3 or TRBV12-4 and TRBJ2-2; 8 bases align to TRBD1. The CDR3 totals 13 residues. J gave up 6 bases and V 5 bases, and 2 bases lay outside the gene matches. CDR3 region: CASSDRGPGELFF. DNA of the CDR3: TGTGCCAGCAGTGACAGGGGTCCCGGGGAGCTGTTTTTT.

The V and J genes are TRBV30 and TRBJ2-3, with a possible D match to TRBD2 (6 bases). The CDR3 has 15 amino acids. V was pared by 2 bases and J by 1 base, with 13 bases between. From germline, CDR1 is GTSNPN and CDR2 SVGIG (reference sequence). CDR3 region: CAWSRGTVGTDTQYF. For the CDR3, the DNA is TGTGCCTGGAGTCGGGGGACGGTAGGCACAGATACGCAGTATTTT.

V gene TRBV5-1 combines with J gene TRBJ2-5; no clear D. The CDR3 consists of 12 residues. V lost 5 bases and J lost 2, with 7 bases in between. The V gene's germline CDR1 is SGHRS and CDR2 YFSETQ. This chain's CDR3 is CASRYGQETQYF. For the CDR3, the DNA is TGCGCCAGCAGATATGGTCAAGAGACCCAGTACTTC.

The chain links TRBV10-3 to TRBJ1-2, with D possibly TRBD1 on 5 matching bases. V dropped 0 bases and J dropped 8 bases, with 13 bases sitting between them. The V gene's germline CDR1 is ENHRY and CDR2 SYGVKD. CDR3 length: 14 residues. DNA of the CDR3: TGTGCCATCAGTGAGTCCACCGGGGCGGCGGGCTACACCTTC. Its protein is CAISESTGAAGYTF.

A few counts support this clonotype. The chain has TRBV7-6 and TRBJ2-1; 9 bases line up with TRBD2. Trimming took 8 bases from V and 7 from J; bases not matched to a gene: 6. Germline assignment: CDR1 SGHVS and CDR2 FNYEAQ. The CDR3 sequence is 13 residues long. This CDR3 reads CASAGGAVNEQFF. The CDR3 nucleotides read TGTGCCAGCGCGGGGGGGGCTGTGAATGAGCAGTTCTTC.

V and J are TRBV10-3 and TRBJ2-2; 10 bases map to TRBD2. This CDR3 has 16 residues. The J segment lost 5 bases and the V segment lost 0 bases, leaving 3 bases of the junction unmatched. The germline gives CDR1 ENHRY, CDR2 SYGVKD. The CDR3 DNA reads as TGTGCCATCAGTGAGTCTAGCGGGAGGTGGACCGGGGAGCTGTTTTTT. Protein product: CAISESSGRWTGELFF.

For the CDR3, the DNA is TGTGCCAGCAGTTCGATGAGGCGGGAGGTTGAGCAGTTCTTC. Protein: CASSSMRREVEQFF. The rearrangement uses TRBV27 and TRBJ2-1; the match to TRBD2 covers 8 bases. The CDR3 runs to 14 residues. V lost 4 bases, J lost 9 bases, and 8 bases stayed unmatched. CDR1 and CDR2 (germline): MNHEY, SMNVEV (reference sequence).

Turning to this clonotype: The junction and the germline gene differ at one end; a read error may be behind it. The gene calls are TRBV6-5 and TRBJ1-1; D is possibly TRBD1 (5 bases). Germline CDR1 reads MNHEY; CDR2 reads SVGAGI. The CDR3 is 15 amino acids. CDR3 sequence (DNA): TGTGCCAGCAGTGACTCGGGGCTCATGAACACTGAAGCTTTCTTT. This translates into CASSDSGLMNTEAFF.

This clonotype was counted a few times. This chain uses TRBV27 with TRBJ2-3; D is ambiguous. Germline CDR1 and CDR2: MNHEY and SMNVEV (reference sequence). This CDR3 region has 14 residues. The germline V and J ends were trimmed by 2 bases and 1 base, with 7 bases remaining between them. Here the CDR3 reads CASSLTQRTDTQYF. The CDR3 DNA sequence: TGTGCCAGCAGTTTAACACAGCGCACAGATACGCAGTATTTT.